This TCR beta chain appears in the sequencing data of a study of cytomegalovirus exposure and HLA in healthy donors. Study overall: HLA-typed donors contributed 65 million to 95 million unique TCRs, which were held in an early data release. Among the 350 to 500 donors who were genotyped, approximately 84% fell in the genetic ancestry cluster that is associated with self-reported Caucasian donors.

General study findings and limits: Presence/absence analyses assumed roughly uniform sequencing depth across donors. Earlier analysis found most TCR beta V segments productive about 90% or about 30% of the time.

A multiplex PCR was run with 60 Vbeta primers and 13 Jbeta primers. The repertoire was sequenced with immunoSEQ multiplex PCR; TCRdb's copy has only in-frame clones and lacks some. Of some 200,000 clones detected, 70% appear once; the ten largest clones hold 2.6%. From germline, CDR1 is SGHAT and CDR2 FQNNGV. Trimming stripped 7 bases from V and 4 bases from J, with 16 bases between. The CDR3 extends over 14 amino acids. As for this clone: The antigen is undetermined.

The sample was PBMCs. This receptor was obtained from a man aged 40-49 years in good health and CMV-seropositive. V gene TRBV11-2 combines with J gene TRBJ1-2; D not certain. CDR3 in DNA: TGTGCCAGCAAGGCGCCGGGCAGCGGCTATGGCTACACCTTC. This gives the protein CASKAPGSGYGYTF.